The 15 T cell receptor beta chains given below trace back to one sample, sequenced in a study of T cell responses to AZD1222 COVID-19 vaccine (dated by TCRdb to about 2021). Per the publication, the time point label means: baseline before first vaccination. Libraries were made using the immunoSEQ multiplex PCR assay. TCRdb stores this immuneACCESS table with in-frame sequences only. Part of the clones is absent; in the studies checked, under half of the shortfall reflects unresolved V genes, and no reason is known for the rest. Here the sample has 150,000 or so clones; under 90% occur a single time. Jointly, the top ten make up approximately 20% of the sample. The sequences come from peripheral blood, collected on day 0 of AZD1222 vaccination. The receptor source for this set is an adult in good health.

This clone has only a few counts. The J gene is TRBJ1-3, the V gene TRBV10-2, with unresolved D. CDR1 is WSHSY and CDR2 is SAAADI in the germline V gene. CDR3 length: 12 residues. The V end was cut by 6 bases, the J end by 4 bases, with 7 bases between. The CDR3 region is CASRERGNTIYF. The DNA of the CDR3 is TGCGCCAGCAGAGAACGGGGAAACACCATATATTTT.

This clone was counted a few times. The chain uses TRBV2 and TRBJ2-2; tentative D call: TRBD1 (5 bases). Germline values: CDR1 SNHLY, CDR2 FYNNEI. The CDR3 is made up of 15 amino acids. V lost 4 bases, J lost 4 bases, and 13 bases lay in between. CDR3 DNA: TGTGCCAGCAGTGTAGGGTCAGGGTTCACCGGGGAGCTGTTTTTT. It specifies CASSVGSGFTGELFF.

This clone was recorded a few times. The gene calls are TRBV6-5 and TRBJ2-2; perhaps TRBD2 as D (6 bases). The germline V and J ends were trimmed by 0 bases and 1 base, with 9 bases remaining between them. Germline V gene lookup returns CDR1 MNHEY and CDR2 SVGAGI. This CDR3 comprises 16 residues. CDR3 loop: CASSYSAGKNTGELFF. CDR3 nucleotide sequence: TGTGCCAGCAGTTACTCTGCGGGGAAGAACACCGGGGAGCTGTTTTTT.

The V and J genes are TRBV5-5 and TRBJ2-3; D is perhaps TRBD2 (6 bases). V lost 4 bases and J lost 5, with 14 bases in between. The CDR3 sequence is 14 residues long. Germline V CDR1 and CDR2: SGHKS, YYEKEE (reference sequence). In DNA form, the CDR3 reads TGTGCCAGCAGCCGTCCCCTGGAGGGAGATACGCAGTATTTT. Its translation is CASSRPLEGDTQYF.

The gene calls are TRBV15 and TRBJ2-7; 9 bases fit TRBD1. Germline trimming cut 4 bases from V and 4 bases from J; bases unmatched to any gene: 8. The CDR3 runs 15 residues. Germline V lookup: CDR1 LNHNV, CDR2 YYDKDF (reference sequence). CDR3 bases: TGTGCCACCAGCATGGACGGGGACAGGGCTTACGAGCAGTACTTC. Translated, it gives CATSMDGDRAYEQYF.

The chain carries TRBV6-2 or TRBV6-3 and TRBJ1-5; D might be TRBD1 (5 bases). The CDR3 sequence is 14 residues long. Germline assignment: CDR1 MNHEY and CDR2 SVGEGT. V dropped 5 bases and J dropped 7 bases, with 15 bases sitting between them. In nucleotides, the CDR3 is TGTGCCAGCAGTATCGTAGGGGCAAGGCAGCCCCAGCATTTT. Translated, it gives CASSIVGARQPQHF.

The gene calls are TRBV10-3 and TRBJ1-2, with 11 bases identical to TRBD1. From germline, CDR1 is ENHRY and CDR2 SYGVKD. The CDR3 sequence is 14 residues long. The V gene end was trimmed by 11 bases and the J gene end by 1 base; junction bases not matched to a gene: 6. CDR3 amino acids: CAALGTGGNYGYTF. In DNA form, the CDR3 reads TGTGCCGCTCTAGGGACAGGGGGTAACTATGGCTACACCTTC.

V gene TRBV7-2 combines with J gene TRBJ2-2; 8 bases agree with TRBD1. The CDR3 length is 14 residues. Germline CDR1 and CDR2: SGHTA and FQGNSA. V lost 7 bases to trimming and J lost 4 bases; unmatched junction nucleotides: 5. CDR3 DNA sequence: TGTGCCAGCAAAGAACAGGGGGGCACCGGGGAGCTGTTTTTT. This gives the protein CASKEQGGTGELFF.

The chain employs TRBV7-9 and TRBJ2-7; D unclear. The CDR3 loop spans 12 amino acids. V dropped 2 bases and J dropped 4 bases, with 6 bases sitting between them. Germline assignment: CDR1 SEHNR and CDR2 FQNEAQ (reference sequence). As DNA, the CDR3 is TGTGCCAGCAGCTTAAAGGAATACGAGCAGTACTTC. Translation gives CASSLKEYEQYF. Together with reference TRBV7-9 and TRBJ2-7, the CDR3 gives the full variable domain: DTGVSQNPRHKITKRGQNVTFRCDPISEHNRLYWYRQTLGQGPEFLTYFQNEAQLEKSRLLSDRFSAERPKGSFSTLEIQRTEQGDSAMYLCASSLKEYEQYFGPGTRLTVT.

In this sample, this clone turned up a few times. CDR3 loop: CASSLTGGSFYGYTF. In DNA form, the CDR3 reads TGTGCCAGCAGCCTTACAGGGGGTTCTTTCTATGGCTACACCTTC. The V gene is TRBV5-5, the J gene TRBJ1-2; 8 bases line up with TRBD1. The CDR3 contains 15 residues. Per germline, CDR1 SGHKS and CDR2 YYEKEE (reference sequence). Trimming took 4 bases from V and 4 from J; bases not matched to a gene: 9.

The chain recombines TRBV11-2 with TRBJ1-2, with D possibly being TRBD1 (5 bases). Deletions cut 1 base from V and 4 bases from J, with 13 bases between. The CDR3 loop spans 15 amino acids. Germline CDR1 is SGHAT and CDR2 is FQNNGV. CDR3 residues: CASSLVEGSSYGYTF. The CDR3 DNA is TGTGCCAGCAGCTTAGTCGAGGGGAGCTCCTATGGCTACACCTTC.

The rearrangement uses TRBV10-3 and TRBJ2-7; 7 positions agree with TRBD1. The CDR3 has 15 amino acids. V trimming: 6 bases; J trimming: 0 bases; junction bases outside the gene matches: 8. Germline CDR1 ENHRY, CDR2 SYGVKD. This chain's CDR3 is CAIRPTGKGSYEQYF. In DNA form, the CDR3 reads TGTGCCATCAGGCCGACAGGGAAGGGCTCCTACGAGCAGTACTTC.

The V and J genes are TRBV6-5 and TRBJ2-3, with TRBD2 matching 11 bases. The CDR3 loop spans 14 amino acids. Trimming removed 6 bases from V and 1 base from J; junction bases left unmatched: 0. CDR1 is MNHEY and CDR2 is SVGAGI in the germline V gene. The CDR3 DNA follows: TGTGCCAGCAGACTAGCGGGGGGCACAGATACGCAGTATTTT. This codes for CASRLAGGTDTQYF.

The CDR3 region is CASSEEGGPLKGYTF. CDR3 coding DNA: TGTGCCAGCAGCGAGGAAGGGGGGCCCTTGAAAGGCTACACCTTC. The chain combines TRBV13 with TRBJ1-2; D possibly corresponds to TRBD1 (6 bases). Between the trimmed V and J ends, which lost 5 bases and 8 bases, there was a span of 21 bases. The germline CDR1 and CDR2 sequences are PRHDT and FYEKMQ (reference sequence). This CDR3 spans 15 amino acids.

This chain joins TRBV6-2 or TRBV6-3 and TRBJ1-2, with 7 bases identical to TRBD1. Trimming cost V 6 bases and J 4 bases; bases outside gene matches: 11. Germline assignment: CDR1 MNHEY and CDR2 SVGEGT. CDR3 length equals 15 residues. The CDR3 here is CASSNSGTESYGYTF. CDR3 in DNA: TGTGCCAGCAGCAACTCCGGGACAGAGAGCTATGGCTACACCTTC.